This entry is about one TCR beta chain. The data stem from a study of T cells after posttransplantation cyclophosphamide. CDR1 and CDR2 from the germline V gene are SGHAT and FQDESV (reference sequence). The CDR3 is made up of 14 amino acids. V lost 7 bases to trimming and J lost 1 base; unmatched junction nucleotides: 3. Clones were sequenced by immunoSEQ multiplex PCR, and TCRdb holds only the in-frame ones, with some missing. Altogether around 43,000 clones are present, roughly 92% being singletons, with the ten largest covering 3% to 3.5%. Sequencing was done on a sample of PBMCs. The TCR was taken from a woman aged 50 to 60 in good health and a related stem cell transplant donor. The chain is built from TRBV11-1 and TRBJ1-3; 8 nucleotides line up with TRBD1. The CDR3: CASTTGGSGNTIYF. CDR3 DNA sequence: TGTGCCAGCACCACAGGGGGTTCTGGAAACACCATATATTTT.